This T cell receptor (beta chain) was identified in a study of monozygotic twins with inflammatory bowel disease (dated by TCRdb to between 2017 and 2020). General notes on the study: In total, around 30 monozygotic twin pairs made up the full study: 19 Danish pairs, all IBD-discordant, plus nine German pairs, of which four were IBD-concordant and five were IBD-discordant. The search for disease-associated traits relied mainly on comparing, within discordant pairs, IBD patients with their genetically identical healthy co-twins. Each individual had, on average, about 151 000 unique TCRalpha sequences and 181 000 unique TCRbeta sequences available for analysis.

Libraries were prepared through 5' RACE. For each TCR library, around 3,500 ng of total RNA was used. For each sample, cDNA synthesis was carried out in eight separate reactions using SMARTScribe reverse transcriptase. During cDNA synthesis, unique molecular identifiers containing a 6-nucleotide sample barcode were introduced by template switching. TCRalpha and TCRbeta cDNA was amplified in two nested PCRs of approximately 17 and 9 cycles, and bead purification was carried out after each PCR. Before amplification, cDNA was treated with uracil DNA-glycosylase and purified using the QIAquick PCR purification kit. The second PCR added Illumina TruSeq-compatible adapters along with sample-specific barcodes. TapeStation and Qubit were used to check library quality and concentration, and roughly 4.9 ng of each library was pooled. Pooled libraries were sequenced on an Illumina HiSeq2500 single-index Rapid Run with 2 x 100 bp reads and custom sequencing primers. On the authors' methods: PCR and sequencing errors were corrected by UMI-based consensus assembly using MiGEC version 1.2.6. MiXCR version 2.1.1 was used for V(D)J alignment, clonotype assembly and CDR3 extraction. Normalisation of gene usage, clonotype sharing and MAIT/NKT TCR abundance was achieved by analysing the top 1000, 10 000 and 20 000 clonotypes per sample. After downsampling to 27 000 UMIs, diversity was calculated as the inverse Simpson index using the vegan R package. Paired Mann-Whitney U tests were applied to discordant twin pairs, with Benjamini-Hochberg correction for multiple testing. Once TCRdb had reprocessed the reads, it stored one entry per CDR3 protein sequence and supplied no DNA. The V and J calls here are based on TCRdb, not the publication. The sample table gives just over 300,000 distinct CDR3 sequences. The ten largest clones add up to roughly 5.8% of the sample.

From the cysteine up to the phenylalanine, the CDR3 has a length of 14 residues. The coding DNA is unavailable. Based on the germline V gene, the CDR1 and CDR2 sequences are SGHRS and YFSETQ. Overall study outcomes, separate from this receptor: The results gave no support for a single strong signal or clonotype linked to IBD. Distinction between different T cell subtypes could not be achieved in the analysis. Background noise and inter-individual variability may have been introduced into the repertoires by the differing immunosuppressive treatments among patients. Concordant and discordant twins showed no difference in repertoire similarity, possibly because of limited statistical power. IBD patients had lower TCRbeta repertoire diversity, measured by the inverse Simpson index, than their healthy co-twins. Fewer clonotypes were shared with other individuals by IBD patients than by healthy twins, most markedly in patients showing signs of disease activity.

An approximately 2.3 ml peripheral blood sample was drawn into PAXgene tubes per donor and stored at -80°C. Without T cell sorting, total RNA was isolated from whole blood using the PAXgene blood miRNA kit on an automated QIAcube. Peripheral blood from monozygotic twin pairs, either concordant or discordant for inflammatory bowel disease, underwent deep TCRalpha and TCRbeta repertoire profiling that used unique molecular barcoding. Smoking habits were recorded for all twin pairs, and each individual was classified as a current, former or never smoker. Concerning this clonotype: Its antigen remains unidentified.

Sequenced material: blood. The V gene is TRBV5-1 and the J gene is TRBJ1-4; TCRdb designates TRBD1, a call that cannot be tested without DNA. The clonotype comes from a human donor with ulcerative colitis or Crohn's disease, or a healthy co-twin of an affected twin (not recorded which). The CDR3 reads CASSRAGSNEKLFF.